The following is a T cell receptor (beta chain) sequence with its context. Its specificity is unknown. This sample is part of a study of neurological immune-mediated disorders. Germline V CDR1 and CDR2: DFQATT, SNEGSKA (reference sequence). Trimming took 6 bases from V and 4 from J; bases not matched to a gene: 5. The CDR3 is 14 residues long. Study-wide results and caveats: CDR3 amino acid sequences of expanded clones were not shared across subjects, a result suggesting private repertoires in all groups. The greatest TCR clonal expansion appeared in HTLV-1-associated myelopathy and the smallest, falling below healthy controls, in multiple sclerosis.

Using its own MiXCR run on the 5' RACE reads, TCRdb lists one record per CDR3 protein. Of just under 45,000 distinct CDR3 sequences listed, more than 9.5% are singletons. The chain is built from TRBV20-1 and TRBJ2-1, with 11 bases lining up with TRBD2. This clonotype was sampled from a female donor in good health. The material sequenced was PBMCs. CDR3 coding DNA: TGCAGTGCCGCACTAGCGGGGGTTTACAATGAGCAGTTCTTC. Protein: CSAALAGVYNEQFF.